Sequencing of this T cell receptor beta chain was carried out in a study of cytomegalovirus exposure and HLA in healthy donors. This CDR3 region has 16 residues. Germline V CDR1 and CDR2: SGHNT, YENEEA. V lost 0 bases to trimming and J lost 5 bases, with 14 bases between them. The PCR used 60 Vbeta and 13 Jbeta primers. TCRdb's copy holds only in-frame clones and misses some; the assay was immunoSEQ multiplex PCR. This sample lists 60,000 to 90,000 clones; its ten largest clones have 4.5% to 6.5%. This chain links TRBV11-3 with TRBJ2-1; D possibly corresponds to TRBD2 (7 bases). The TCR originated in a woman aged 40 to 50 in good health and CMV-seropositive. Sequenced sample: PBMCs. CDR3 sequence reads: CASSLEVGGQDNEQFF. The CDR3 DNA follows: TGTGCCAGCAGCTTAGAGGTCGGGGGGCAGGACAATGAGCAGTTCTTC.